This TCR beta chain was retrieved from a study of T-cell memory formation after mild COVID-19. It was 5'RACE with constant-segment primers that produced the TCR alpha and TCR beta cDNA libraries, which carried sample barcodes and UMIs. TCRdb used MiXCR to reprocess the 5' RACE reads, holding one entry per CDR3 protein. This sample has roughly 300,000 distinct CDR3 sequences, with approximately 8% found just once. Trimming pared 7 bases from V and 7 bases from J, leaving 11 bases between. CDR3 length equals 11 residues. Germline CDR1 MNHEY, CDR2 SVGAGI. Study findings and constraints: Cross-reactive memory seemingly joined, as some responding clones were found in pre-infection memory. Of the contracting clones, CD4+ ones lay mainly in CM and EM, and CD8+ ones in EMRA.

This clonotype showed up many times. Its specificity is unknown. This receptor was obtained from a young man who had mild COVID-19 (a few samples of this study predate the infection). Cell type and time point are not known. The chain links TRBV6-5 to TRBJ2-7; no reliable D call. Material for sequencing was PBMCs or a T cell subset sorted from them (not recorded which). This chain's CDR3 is CASTSAGEQYF. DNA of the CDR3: TGTGCCAGCACCTCGGCCGGGGAGCAGTACTTC.